These T cell receptor beta chains were read from a single sample in a study of shared clonotypes between healthy human individuals. Here immunoSEQ multiplex PCR was the method, and the copy in TCRdb shows in-frame clones only, minus some. The table lists about 600,000 clones, approximately 97% of them singletons, with roughly 0.05% in the top ten. Specimen: naive CD4+ T cells sorted from blood. The receptors come from a woman in her twenties or thirties in good health. CDR3s include the opening cysteine and the closing phenylalanine or tryptophan. D genes are given only for firm matches.

length	V	J	D	DNA	CDR3
13	TRBV2	TRBJ1-2	.	TGTGCCAGCAGAGTAGAGCTCAACTATGGCTACACCTTC	CASRVELNYGYTF
14	TRBV18	TRBJ1-1	.	TGTGCCAGCTCACCATGGGGGGGTACGGCTGAAGCTTTCTTT	CASSPWGGTAEAFF
16	TRBV2	TRBJ2-1	TRBD2	TGTGCCAGCAGACATCCGGGACTAGAGACGAGGAATGAGCAGTTCTTC	CASRHPGLETRNEQFF
17	TRBV4-2	TRBJ2-2	TRBD2	TGTGCCAGCAGCCAAGATTTTGGTAGCGGGGGGACCGGGGAGCTGTTTTTT	CASSQDFGSGGTGELFF
15	TRBV5-6	TRBJ1-2	.	TGTGCCAGCAGCTTTCGGCAGGTTCGTTCCTATGGCTACACCTTC	CASSFRQVRSYGYTF
15	TRBV5-4	TRBJ2-7	.	TGTGCCAGCAGTATAGGGACCGACCTAGGTTACGAGCAGTACTTC	CASSIGTDLGYEQYF
20	TRBV5-1	TRBJ1-4	.	TGCGCCAGCAGCAAACACCCCCAAGCGGACCCCCGGGGGGAGAATGAAAAACTGTTTTTT	CASSKHPQADPRGENEKLFF
15	TRBV5-6	TRBJ1-6	TRBD1	TGTGCCAGCAGCTTGTGGGACAGGGCCTTAAGAACCCTCCACTTT	CASSLWDRALRTLHF
17	TRBV5-5	TRBJ2-1	.	TGTGCCAGCAGCTTGCGGCTAGCGAGTAGCTCCTACAATGAGCAGTTCTTC	CASSLRLASSSYNEQFF
13	TRBV2	TRBJ1-5	.	TGTGCCAGCACTGGATATAGCAATCAGCCCCAGCATTTT	CASTGYSNQPQHF
15	TRBV6-7	TRBJ2-5	TRBD1	TGTGCCAGCAGTAGAGAACAGGGGTGGGGAGAGACCCAGTACTTC	CASSREQGWGETQYF
11	TRBV20-1	TRBJ1-1	.	TGCAGTGCTAGGATTGGCACTGAAGCTTTCTTT	CSARIGTEAFF
16	TRBV5-6	TRBJ1-5	TRBD1	TGTGCCAGCAGCTCTACGGGACAGGGTGGGAATCAGCCCCAGCATTTT	CASSSTGQGGNQPQHF